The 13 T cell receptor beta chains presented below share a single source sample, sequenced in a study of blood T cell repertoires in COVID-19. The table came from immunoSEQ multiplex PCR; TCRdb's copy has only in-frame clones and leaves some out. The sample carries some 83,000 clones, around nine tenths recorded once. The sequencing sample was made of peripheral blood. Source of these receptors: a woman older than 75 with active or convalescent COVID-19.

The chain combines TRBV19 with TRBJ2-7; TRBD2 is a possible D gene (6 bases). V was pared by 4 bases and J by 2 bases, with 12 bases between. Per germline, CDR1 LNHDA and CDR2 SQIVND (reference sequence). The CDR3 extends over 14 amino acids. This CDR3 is CASSTQGGPYEQYF. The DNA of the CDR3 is TGTGCCAGTAGTACCCAGGGAGGCCCCTACGAGCAGTACTTC. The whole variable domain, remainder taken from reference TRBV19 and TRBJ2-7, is DGGITQSPKYLFRKEGQNVTLSCEQNLNHDAMYWYRQDPGQGLRLIYYSQIVNDFQKGDIAEGYSVSREKKESFPLTVTSAQKNPTAFYLCASSTQGGPYEQYFGPGTRLTVT.

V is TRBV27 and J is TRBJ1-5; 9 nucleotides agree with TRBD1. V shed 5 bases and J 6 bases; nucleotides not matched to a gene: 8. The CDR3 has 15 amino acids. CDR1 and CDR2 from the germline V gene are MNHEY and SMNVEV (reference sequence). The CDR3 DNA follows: TGTGCCAGCAGTGTACAGGGGGCGCCCGGTCAGCCCCAGCATTTT. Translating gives CASSVQGAPGQPQHF.

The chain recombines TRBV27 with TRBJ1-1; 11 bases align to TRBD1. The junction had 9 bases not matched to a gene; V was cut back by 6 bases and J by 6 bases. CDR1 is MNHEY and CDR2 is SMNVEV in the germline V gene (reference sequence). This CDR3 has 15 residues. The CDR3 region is CASRHRDRGKAEAFF. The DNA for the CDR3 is TGTGCCAGCAGACACCGGGACAGGGGGAAAGCTGAAGCTTTCTTT.

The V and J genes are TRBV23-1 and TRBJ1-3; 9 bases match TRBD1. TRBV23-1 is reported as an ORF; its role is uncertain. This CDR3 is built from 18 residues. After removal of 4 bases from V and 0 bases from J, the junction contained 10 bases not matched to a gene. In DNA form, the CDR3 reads TGCGCCAGCAGTCGCAGGCCGGGACAGGGAAACTCTGGAAACACCATATATTTT. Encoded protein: CASSRRPGQGNSGNTIYF.

The CDR3 DNA follows: TGCAGCGTTGACTACAGGGGAGAGACCCAGTACTTC. The encoded protein is CSVDYRGETQYF. V usage is TRBV29-1 and J usage is TRBJ2-5; TRBD1 matches 7 bases. Trimming cost V 3 bases and J 4 bases; bases outside gene matches: 2. Germline CDR1 SQVTM, CDR2 ANQGSEA. CDR3 length: 12 residues.

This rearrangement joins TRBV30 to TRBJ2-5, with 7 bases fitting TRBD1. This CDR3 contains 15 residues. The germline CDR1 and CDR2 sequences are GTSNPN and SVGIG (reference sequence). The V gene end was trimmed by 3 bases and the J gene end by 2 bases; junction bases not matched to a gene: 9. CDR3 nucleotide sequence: TGTGCCTGGAGCCAAGCTAGGGGGCGGCAAGAGACCCAGTACTTC. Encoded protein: CAWSQARGRQETQYF.

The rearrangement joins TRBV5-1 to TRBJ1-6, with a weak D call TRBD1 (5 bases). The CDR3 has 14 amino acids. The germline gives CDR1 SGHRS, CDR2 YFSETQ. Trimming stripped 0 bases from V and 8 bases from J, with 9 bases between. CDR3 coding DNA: TGCGCCAGCAGCTTGGCAGGGAATGATTCACCCCTCCACTTT. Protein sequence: CASSLAGNDSPLHF.

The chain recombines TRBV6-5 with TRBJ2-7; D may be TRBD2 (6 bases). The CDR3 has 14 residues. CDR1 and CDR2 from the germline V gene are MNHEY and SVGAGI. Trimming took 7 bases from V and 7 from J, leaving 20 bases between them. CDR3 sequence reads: CASTNRDSPKEQYF. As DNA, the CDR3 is TGTGCCAGCACCAACCGGGACTCCCCAAAAGAGCAGTACTTC.

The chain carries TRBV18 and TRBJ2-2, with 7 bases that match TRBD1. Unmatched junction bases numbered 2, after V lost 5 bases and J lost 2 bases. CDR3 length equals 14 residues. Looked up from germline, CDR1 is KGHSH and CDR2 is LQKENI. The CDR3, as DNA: TGTGCCAGCTCAAGACAGGGTAACACCGGGGAGCTGTTTTTT. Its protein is CASSRQGNTGELFF.

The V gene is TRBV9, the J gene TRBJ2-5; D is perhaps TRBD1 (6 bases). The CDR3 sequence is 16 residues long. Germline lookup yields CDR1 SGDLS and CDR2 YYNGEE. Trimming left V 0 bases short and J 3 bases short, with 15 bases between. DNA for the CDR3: TGTGCCAGCAGCGTAGAGGGGGTGGCACTGGAAGAGACCCAGTACTTC. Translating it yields CASSVEGVALEETQYF.

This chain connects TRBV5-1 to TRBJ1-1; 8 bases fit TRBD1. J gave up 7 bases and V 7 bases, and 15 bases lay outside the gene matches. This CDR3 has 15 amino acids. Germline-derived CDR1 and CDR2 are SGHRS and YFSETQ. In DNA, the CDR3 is TGCGCCAGCTTAGGACAGGGCCTTGAAGGACGTGAAGCTTTCTTT. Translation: CASLGQGLEGREAFF. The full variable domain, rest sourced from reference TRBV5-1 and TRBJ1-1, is KAGVTQTPRYLIKTRGQQVTLSCSPISGHRSVSWYQQTPGQGLQFLFEYFSETQRNKGNFPGRFSGRQFSNSRSEMNVSTLELGDSALYLCASLGQGLEGREAFFGQGTRLTVV.

This CDR3 reads CASSLPGGPGDTQYF. The CDR3 region has the DNA TGCGCCAGCAGCTTGCCGGGGGGGCCGGGTGATACGCAGTATTTT. The gene calls are TRBV5-1 and TRBJ2-3; 8 bases are shared with TRBD2. This CDR3 region has 15 residues. Looked up from germline, CDR1 is SGHRS and CDR2 is YFSETQ. After removal of 1 base from V and 6 bases from J, the junction contained 7 bases not matched to a gene.

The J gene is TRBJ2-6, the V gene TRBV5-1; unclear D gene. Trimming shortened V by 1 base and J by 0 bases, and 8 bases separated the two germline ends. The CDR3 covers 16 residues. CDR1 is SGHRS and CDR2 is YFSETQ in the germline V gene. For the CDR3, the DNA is TGCGCCAGCAGCTTGTCTAGAAACTCTGGGGCCAACGTCCTGACTTTC. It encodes CASSLSRNSGANVLTF.